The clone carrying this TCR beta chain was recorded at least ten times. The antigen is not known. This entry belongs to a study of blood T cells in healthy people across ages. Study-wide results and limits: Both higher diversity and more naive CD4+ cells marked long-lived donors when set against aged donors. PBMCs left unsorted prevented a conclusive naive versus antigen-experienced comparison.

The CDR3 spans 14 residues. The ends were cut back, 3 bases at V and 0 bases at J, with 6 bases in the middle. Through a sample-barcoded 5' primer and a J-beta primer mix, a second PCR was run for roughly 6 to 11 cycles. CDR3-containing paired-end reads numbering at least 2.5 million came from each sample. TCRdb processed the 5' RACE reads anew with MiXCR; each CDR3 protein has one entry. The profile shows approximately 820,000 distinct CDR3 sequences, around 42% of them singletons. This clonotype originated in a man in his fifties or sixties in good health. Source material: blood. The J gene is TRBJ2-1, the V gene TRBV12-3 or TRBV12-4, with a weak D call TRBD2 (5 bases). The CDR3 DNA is TGTGCCAGCAGTTTTGGGAGCTCCTACAATGAGCAGTTCTTC. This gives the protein CASSFGSSYNEQFF.